This note documents a single T cell receptor beta chain sequence. Its antigen has not been determined. No much larger clonotype is one base removed from it; base qualities were not supplied. The cohort comprised some 730 healthy bone marrow donors. All cohort members were sampled while nominally healthy, although unrecorded immune exposures were likely present. The donor tested CMV seropositive, placing the donor among the approximately 290 seropositive members of the cohort. Every donor gave a peripheral blood sample, and the peripheral blood mononuclear cells from that sample were used for TCR beta sequencing. Genomic DNA was extracted from the blood cell samples with the Qiagen DNeasy Blood Extraction Kit. The data belong to a study of cytomegalovirus exposure and HLA in healthy donors (dated by TCRdb to 2016 to 2017). Concerning the study at large: An earlier analysis of about 560 of the donors reported 276 Gb of sequence data and 95 million to 140 million unique TCR beta sequences obtained from around 170 million T cells. Along with the approximately 700-subject first cohort, a separate validation cohort of around 110 different subjects was used. A later analysis re-examined previously published TCR beta repertoires from 600 to 700 donors and added high-resolution HLA genotyping to investigate patterns of TCR occurrence. Of the roughly 390 genotyped donors, 80% to 90% were placed in the genetic ancestry cluster associated with self-reported Caucasian donors. Roughly five DR-DQ haplotypes were handled as single units for association and clustering, since linkage in the cohort was strong. All discovery cohort repertoires had been generated using a single sequencing platform. The study was designed to test whether signatures of past pathogen exposure could be identified by cataloging public T cell receptors. Both class I and class II loci were covered by HLA typing, at four-digit resolution. A later genetic analysis used genome-wide SNP genotypes for about three fifths of the 666 donors, treating that subset as a discovery cohort. Approximately 300 gigabases of sequencing data and roughly 81 million unique TCR sequences made up an early release that covered 640 HLA-typed donors. Across some 400 genotyped donors of the cohort, an average of roughly 250,000 unique TCR beta nucleotide sequences per donor were sequenced, and 15% to 20% of those sequences were non-productive. High-throughput TCR immunosequencing, statistical association of individual TCRs with disease status, and machine learning were combined to predict cytomegalovirus infection status. Rather than using new phenotypic data, the later analysis identified candidate immune exposures from TCR beta sequences and from how often those sequences occurred across donors. The number of typed donors differed by locus: roughly 629-640 for A, B, C, DRB1 and DQB1; roughly 510 for DQA1; some 610 for DPA1; and 400 to 480 for DPB1. Donor age, sex, ethnicity and CMV serostatus were compiled alongside the repertoire data. The study profiled the T cell repertoires of about 720 subjects by immunosequencing and related them to cytomegalovirus serostatus. In an earlier analysis of around 540 of the donors, high-throughput TCR beta sequencing was used to judge whether each TCR beta V gene segment behaved as functional or pseudogenic.

Here is what the overall study found, with its caveats: A later analysis found that TCR association rates varied across HLA loci, with DRB1 alleles showing the most associated TCRs and HLA-C alleles the fewest. In vitro tests confirmed that a few of the cytomegalovirus-associated TCR beta chains recognize cytomegalovirus antigens. An association between a missense DCLRE1C variant and V-gene and J-gene trimming of TCR beta chains was found in a later genetic analysis and replicated in an independent cohort. Roughly uniform sequencing depth across donors was assumed in presence/absence analyses, although this assumption may not hold. Some IMGT-functional V segments, including TRBV6-2 and TRBV6-3, could not be distinguished by the 87-base-pair reads and were therefore excluded. Most CMV-associated TCR beta chains appeared to be HLA-restricted in a later analysis, and the HLA associations seemed to be driven largely by CMV exposure. In the study, 150 to 200 TCR beta chains were listed as associated with cytomegalovirus. According to a later analysis, parvovirus B19, influenza, CMV and Epstein-Barr virus appeared linked to several top co-occurrence clusters. The earlier analysis of around 600 of the donors excluded 15 to 20 rarely observed V segments, including chromosome 9 orphons, because counts were too low. Most TCR sequences were seen in very few donors, while some public TCRs were found in many individuals. When HLA alleles, especially DR and DQ, strongly co-occurred, TCR associations were difficult to assign to individual alleles. A further reported finding was that TCR beta sequences accurately predicted the HLA-A and HLA-B alleles for most subjects in the first cohort. Compared with the roughly 700-donor mean, donors in an Asian-associated ancestry cluster had fewer N-insertions in productive TCRs, according to a later genetic analysis. Correlated functional status among segregating V segments might be attributable to linkage disequilibrium, but an unknown experimental factor could not be ruled out. A cluster of highly shared sequence variants was judged likely to be a technical artifact of the sequencing pipeline. Only TCR beta chains were sequenced in this cohort, and the absence of alpha or paired-chain data limited detectable features. The classifier was reported to diagnose cytomegalovirus status with high specificity and sensitivity in both the original cohort and the validation cohort. An earlier analysis of approximately 600 of the donors showed that most TCR beta V segments appeared in productive rearrangements either about 87% or about 30% of the time, which broadly matched IMGT annotations. The only immune exposure information available for the cohort was CMV serostatus. At a false discovery rate of 0.05, a later analysis linked 16,951 TCR beta sequences to specific HLA alleles. According to the authors, the approach could potentially be generalized to other disease states and immunological phenotypes. Because some donors lacked HLA typing at each locus, the association tests relied only on the typed subset. Compared with equally common non-associated chains, HLA-associated TCR beta chains in a later analysis were more clonally expanded and had lower generation probabilities.

Libraries were constructed by the immunoSEQ multiplex PCR assay. The multiplex PCR relied on a mix of 60 forward primers for TCR Vbeta segments and 13 reverse primers for TCR Jbeta segments. Amplification of the CDR3 region of rearranged TCR beta genes was performed with a multiplex PCR assay on genomic DNA. The Illumina HiSeq System was used to sequence the amplified TCR beta libraries as 87-base-pair reads. Under the source paper's analysis protocol: In a later analysis, roughly 80 million unique TCR beta chains were counted across the 690 or so repertoires, and around 11 million of these chains were shared by at least two donors. Raw reads were error-corrected and collapsed into unique sequences by a nearest-neighbor algorithm in which closely related sequences were merged to remove PCR and sequencing errors. To assign V, D and J gene segments, CDR3 sequences were aligned to IMGT reference sequences. For a sequence to be retained, a match of at least six nucleotides to both a V gene segment and a J gene segment was required. A rearrangement counted as productive if the CDR3 had no stop codons and remained in frame with V and J, and every other rearrangement counted as non-productive. CDR3 was defined according to IMGT convention as the region running from the second conserved V-encoded cysteine to the conserved J-encoded phenylalanine. The earlier analysis of roughly 590 of the donors excluded sequences that lacked an unambiguous match to a single V gene segment. In an earlier analysis of 587 of the donors, a V segment was called functional when productive rearrangements were above 56.7%, and segregating when the standard deviation between donors exceeded 5%. A statistical classification framework was built to diagnose cytomegalovirus status from the catalog of TCR beta chain sequences. In a later analysis, TCR nucleotide sequences were compared against IMGT/GENE-DB human TR gene sequences so that V and J genes could be assigned. Using the TCRdist pipeline, a later analysis assigned CDR3 sequences along with most-parsimonious VDJ recombination scenarios. A later analysis defined each TCR beta chain by its CDR3 amino acid sequence plus V-gene family, and excluded reads lacking a unique V-gene family. To address suspected cross-contamination and a sequencing artifact, a later analysis removed approximately 590 highly shared, low-generation-probability nucleotide sequences. In a later analysis, a clonal expansion index for each public chain was calculated from normalized within-repertoire ranks of inferred template counts. In a later analysis, generation probabilities were computed using a VDJ recombination model fitted to out-of-frame rearrangements, and the results were checked against IGoR. A later analysis scored TCR-TCR, TCR-HLA and TCR-CMV co-occurrence with hypergeometric tests, applying a repertoire-size bias correction to TCR pairs. False discovery rates were estimated in a later analysis by permuting HLA or CMV assignments 20 times. In a later analysis, co-occurring TCRs were grouped with DBSCAN, and TCRdist sequence similarity was added when clustering was performed within HLA-allele-positive subsets. For co-occurrence clustering, repertoires with fewer than 30,000 or more than 120,000 public chains were excluded, along with roughly five repertoires with anomalous nucleotide sharing. The source is immuneACCESS, and TCRdb retained only in-frame sequences with V and J called. Part of the clones is not carried over; for the studies checked, unresolved V genes explain less than half of this, and the remainder is unexplained. The V and J calls and clone size were taken over from that table, and D and trimming were inferred from the DNA. For this sample there are 95,000 to 150,000 clones; around three fifths appear just once. The ten largest clonotypes hold approximately 8% of the sample.

Inclusive of the bounding cysteine and phenylalanine, the CDR3 is 15 residues long. Only CDR3 DNA is held: 45 bases, read in frame from base 1. Deletion took 1 base off V and 1 base off J, with a span of 10 bases between the germline ends. For CDR1 and CDR2, the germline V gene lists SGHVS and FQNEAQ. The sequence links TRBV7-8 to TRBJ1-1; the D gene lacks a confident call. This sequence was found in a woman in her thirties or forties in good health and CMV-seropositive. The sequenced sample was PBMCs. The DNA reads as follows: TGTGCCAGCAGCTTAGGAAAGCAATGGAACACTGAAGCTTTCTTT. This sequence encodes CASSLGKQWNTEAFF. Where the CDR3 stops, the reference TRBV7-8 and TRBJ1-1 genes take over; the full variable domain is GAGVSQSPRYKVAKRGQDVALRCDPISGHVSLFWYQQALGQGPEFLTYFQNEAQLDKSGLPSDRFFAERPEGSVSTLKIQRTQQEDSAVYLCASSLGKQWNTEAFFGQGTRLTVV.